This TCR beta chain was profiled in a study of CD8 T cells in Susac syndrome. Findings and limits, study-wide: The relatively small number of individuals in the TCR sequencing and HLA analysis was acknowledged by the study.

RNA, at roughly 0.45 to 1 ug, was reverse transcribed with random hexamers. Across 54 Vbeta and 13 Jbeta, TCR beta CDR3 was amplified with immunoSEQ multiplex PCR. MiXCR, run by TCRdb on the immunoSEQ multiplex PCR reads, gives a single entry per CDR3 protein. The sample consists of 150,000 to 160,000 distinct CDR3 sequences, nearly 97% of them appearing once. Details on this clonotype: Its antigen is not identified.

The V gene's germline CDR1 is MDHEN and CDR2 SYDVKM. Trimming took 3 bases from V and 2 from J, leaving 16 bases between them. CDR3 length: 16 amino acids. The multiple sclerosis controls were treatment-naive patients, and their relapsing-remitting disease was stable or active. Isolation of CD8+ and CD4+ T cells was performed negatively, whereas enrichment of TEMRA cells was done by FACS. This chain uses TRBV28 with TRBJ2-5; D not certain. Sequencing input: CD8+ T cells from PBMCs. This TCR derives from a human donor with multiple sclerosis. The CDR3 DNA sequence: TGTGCCAGCAGTTTGGAACAGCACCTTTGGCAAGAGACCCAGTACTTC. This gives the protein CASSLEQHLWQETQYF.